Listed here is a single T cell receptor (beta chain). These data come from a study of cytomegalovirus exposure and HLA in healthy donors. Both 60 Vbeta primers and 13 Jbeta primers went into the PCR. The repertoire was sequenced with immunoSEQ multiplex PCR; TCRdb's copy has only in-frame clones and lacks some. The sample records 180,000 or so clones, 80% to 90% being singletons. Donors sampled were nominally healthy, though unrecorded immune exposures were likely. Trimming pared 2 bases from V and 0 bases from J, leaving 4 bases between. CDR3 size: 14 residues. CDR1 LNHNV and CDR2 YYDKDF come from the germline V gene (reference sequence).

The gene calls are TRBV15 and TRBJ1-4; D gene unclear. The sequence was collected from a man in his late teens or twenties in good health and CMV-seropositive. The sample comprised PBMCs. The CDR3 DNA reads as TGTGCCACCAGCAGACGGGCAACTAATGAAAAACTGTTTTTT. Its protein product is CATSRRATNEKLFF.